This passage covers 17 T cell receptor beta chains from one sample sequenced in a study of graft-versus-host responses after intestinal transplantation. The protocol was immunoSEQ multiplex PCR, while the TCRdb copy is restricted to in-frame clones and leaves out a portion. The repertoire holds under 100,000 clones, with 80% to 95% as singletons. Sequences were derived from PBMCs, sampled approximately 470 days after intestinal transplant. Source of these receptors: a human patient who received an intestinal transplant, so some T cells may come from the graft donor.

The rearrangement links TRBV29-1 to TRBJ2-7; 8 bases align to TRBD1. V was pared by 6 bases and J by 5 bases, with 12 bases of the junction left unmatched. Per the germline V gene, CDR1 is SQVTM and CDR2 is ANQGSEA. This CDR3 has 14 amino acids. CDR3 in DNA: TGCAGCGTCCCAACCCAGGGGGCTCACGACGAGCAGTACTTC. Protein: CSVPTQGAHDEQYF.

CDR3 nucleotide sequence: TGTGCCAGCAGCTCCCCATCATTGGGCAATCAGCCCCAGCATTTT. Translation gives CASSSPSLGNQPQHF. This rearrangement joins TRBV7-2 to TRBJ1-5; D is unresolved. V was pared by 4 bases and J by 2 bases, with 12 bases between. CDR3 length: 15 amino acids. Germline CDR1 and CDR2: SGHTA and FQGNSA.

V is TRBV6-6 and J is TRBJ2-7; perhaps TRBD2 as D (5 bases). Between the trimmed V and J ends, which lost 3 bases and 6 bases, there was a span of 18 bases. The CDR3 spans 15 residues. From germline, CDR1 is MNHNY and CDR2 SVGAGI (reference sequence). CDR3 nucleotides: TGTGCCAGCAGTTATCCAAAGGCGGGTGGCAGCGAGCAGTACTTC. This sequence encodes CASSYPKAGGSEQYF.

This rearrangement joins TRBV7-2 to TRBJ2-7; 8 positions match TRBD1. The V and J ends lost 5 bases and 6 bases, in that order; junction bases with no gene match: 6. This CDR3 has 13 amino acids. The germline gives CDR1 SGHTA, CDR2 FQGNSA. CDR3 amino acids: CASSVLQGGEQYF. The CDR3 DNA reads TGTGCCAGCAGCGTCCTACAGGGGGGCGAGCAGTACTTC.

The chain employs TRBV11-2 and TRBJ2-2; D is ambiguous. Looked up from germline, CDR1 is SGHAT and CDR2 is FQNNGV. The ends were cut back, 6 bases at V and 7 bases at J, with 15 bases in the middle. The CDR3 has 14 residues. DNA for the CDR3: TGTGCCAGCAGGACCTCTTTGGGTGGCGGGGAGCTGTTTTTT. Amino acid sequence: CASRTSLGGGELFF.

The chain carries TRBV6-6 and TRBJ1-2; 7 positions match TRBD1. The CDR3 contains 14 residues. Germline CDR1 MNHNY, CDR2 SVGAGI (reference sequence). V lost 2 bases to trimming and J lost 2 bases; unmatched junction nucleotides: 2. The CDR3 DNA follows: TGTGCCAGCAGTTACGAGACAGGGAACTATGGCTACACCTTC. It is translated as CASSYETGNYGYTF.

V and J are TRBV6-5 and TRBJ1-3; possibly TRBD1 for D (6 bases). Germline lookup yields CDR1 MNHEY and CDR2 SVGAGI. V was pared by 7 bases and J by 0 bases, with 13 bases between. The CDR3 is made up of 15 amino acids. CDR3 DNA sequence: TGTGCCAGCAAGTTTGCAGGGGCCTCTGGAAACACCATATATTTT. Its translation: CASKFAGASGNTIYF.

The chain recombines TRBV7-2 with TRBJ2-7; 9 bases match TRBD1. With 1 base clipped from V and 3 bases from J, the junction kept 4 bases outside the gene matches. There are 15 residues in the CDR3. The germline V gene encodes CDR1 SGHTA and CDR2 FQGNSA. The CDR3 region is CASSLVGTGNYEQYF. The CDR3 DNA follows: TGTGCCAGCAGCTTAGTCGGGACAGGGAACTACGAGCAGTACTTC.

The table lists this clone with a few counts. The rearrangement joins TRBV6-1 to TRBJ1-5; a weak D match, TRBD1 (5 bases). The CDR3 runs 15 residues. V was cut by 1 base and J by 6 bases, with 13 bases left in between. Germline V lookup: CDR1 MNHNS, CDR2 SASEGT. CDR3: CASSEGVGGSQPQHF. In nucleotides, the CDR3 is TGTGCCAGCAGTGAAGGGGTGGGGGGGAGTCAGCCCCAGCATTTT.

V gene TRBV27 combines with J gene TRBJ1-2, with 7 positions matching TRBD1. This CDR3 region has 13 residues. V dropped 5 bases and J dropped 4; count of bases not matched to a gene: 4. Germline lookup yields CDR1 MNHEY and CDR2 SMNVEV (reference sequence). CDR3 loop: CASSSRGSYGYTF. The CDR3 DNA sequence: TGTGCCAGCAGTAGCAGGGGGTCCTATGGCTACACCTTC.

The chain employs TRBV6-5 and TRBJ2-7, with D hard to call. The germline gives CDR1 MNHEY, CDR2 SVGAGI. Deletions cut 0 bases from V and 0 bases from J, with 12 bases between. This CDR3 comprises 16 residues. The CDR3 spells CASSYSTQPSSYEQYF. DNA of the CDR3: TGTGCCAGCAGTTACTCGACGCAGCCGAGCTCCTACGAGCAGTACTTC.

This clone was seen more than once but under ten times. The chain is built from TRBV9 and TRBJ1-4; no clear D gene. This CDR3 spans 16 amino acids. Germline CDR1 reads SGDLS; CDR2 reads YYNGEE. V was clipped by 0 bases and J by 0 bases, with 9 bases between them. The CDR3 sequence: CASSVAGFTTNEKLFF. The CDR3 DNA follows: TGTGCCAGCAGCGTAGCAGGTTTTACAACTAATGAAAAACTGTTTTTT.

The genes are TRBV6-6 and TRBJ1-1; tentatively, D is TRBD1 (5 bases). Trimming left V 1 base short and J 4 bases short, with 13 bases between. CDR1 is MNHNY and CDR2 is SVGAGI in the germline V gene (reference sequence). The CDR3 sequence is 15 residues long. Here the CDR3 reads CASSYYSRDVTEAFF. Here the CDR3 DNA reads TGTGCCAGCAGTTACTATTCCAGGGACGTCACTGAAGCTTTCTTT.

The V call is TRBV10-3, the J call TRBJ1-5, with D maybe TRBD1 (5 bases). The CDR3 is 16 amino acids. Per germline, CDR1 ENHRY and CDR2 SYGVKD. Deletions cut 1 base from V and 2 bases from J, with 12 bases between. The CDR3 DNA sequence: TGTGCCATCAGTGAGTTTGGGGGGACGGGCAATCAGCCCCAGCATTTT. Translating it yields CAISEFGGTGNQPQHF.

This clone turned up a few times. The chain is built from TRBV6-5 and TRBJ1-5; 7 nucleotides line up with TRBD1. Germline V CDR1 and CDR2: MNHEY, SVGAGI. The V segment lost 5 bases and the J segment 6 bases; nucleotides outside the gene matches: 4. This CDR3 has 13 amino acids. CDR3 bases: TGTGCCAGCAGTCAAAGGGACAGTCAGCCCCAGCATTTT. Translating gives CASSQRDSQPQHF.

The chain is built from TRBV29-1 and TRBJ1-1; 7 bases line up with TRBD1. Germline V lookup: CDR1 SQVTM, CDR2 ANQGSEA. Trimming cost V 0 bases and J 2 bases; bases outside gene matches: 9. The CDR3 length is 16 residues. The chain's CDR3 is CSVEDLGTVGNTEAFF. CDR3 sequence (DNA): TGCAGCGTTGAAGATCTGGGGACAGTTGGTAACACTGAAGCTTTCTTT.

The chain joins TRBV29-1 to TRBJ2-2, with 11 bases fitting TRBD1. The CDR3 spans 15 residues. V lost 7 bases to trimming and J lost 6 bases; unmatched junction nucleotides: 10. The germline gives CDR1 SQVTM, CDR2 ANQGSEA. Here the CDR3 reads CSATPGTGGAGELFF. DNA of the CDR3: TGCAGCGCTACTCCCGGGACAGGGGGGGCCGGGGAGCTGTTTTTT.